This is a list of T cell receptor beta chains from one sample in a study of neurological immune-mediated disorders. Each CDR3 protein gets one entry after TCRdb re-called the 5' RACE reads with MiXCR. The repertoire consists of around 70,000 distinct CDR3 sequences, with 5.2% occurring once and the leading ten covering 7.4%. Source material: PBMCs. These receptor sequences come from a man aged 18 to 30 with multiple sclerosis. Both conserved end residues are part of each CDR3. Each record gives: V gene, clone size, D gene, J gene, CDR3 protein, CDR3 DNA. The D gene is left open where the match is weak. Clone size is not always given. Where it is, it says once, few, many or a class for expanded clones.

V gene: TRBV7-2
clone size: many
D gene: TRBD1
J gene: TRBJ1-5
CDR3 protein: CASSRQGQPQHF
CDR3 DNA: TGTGCCAGCAGTCGACAGGGCCAGCCCCAGCATTTT

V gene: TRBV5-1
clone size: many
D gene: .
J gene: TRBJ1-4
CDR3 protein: CASSLAGTDEKLFF
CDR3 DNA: TGCGCCAGCAGCTTGGCCGGGACGGATGAAAAACTGTTTTTT

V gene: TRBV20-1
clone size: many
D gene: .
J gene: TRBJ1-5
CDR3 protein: CSARGQPQHF
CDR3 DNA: TGCAGTGCCCGCGGGCAGCCCCAGCATTTT

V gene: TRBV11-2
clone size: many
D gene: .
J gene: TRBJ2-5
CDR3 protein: CASSLALAGVETQYF
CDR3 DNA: TGTGCCAGCAGCTTAGCACTGGCGGGTGTGGAGACCCAGTACTTC

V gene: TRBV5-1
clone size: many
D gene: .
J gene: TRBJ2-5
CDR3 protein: CASSPPGVGQETQYF
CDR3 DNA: TGCGCCAGCAGCCCTCCCGGGGTTGGGCAAGAGACCCAGTACTTC

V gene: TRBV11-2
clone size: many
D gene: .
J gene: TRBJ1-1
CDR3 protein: CASSPGQNTEAFF
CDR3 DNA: TGTGCCAGCAGCCCCGGACAGAACACTGAAGCTTTCTTT

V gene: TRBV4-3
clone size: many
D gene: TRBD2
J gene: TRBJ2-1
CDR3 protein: CASETSGKLWSYNEQFF
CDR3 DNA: TGCGCCAGTGAAACTAGCGGGAAATTGTGGTCCTACAATGAGCAGTTCTTC

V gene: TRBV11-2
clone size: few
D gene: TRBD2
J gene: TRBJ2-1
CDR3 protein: CASSLGMGRGGRGDEQFF
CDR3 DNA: TGTGCCAGCAGCTTAGGAATGGGCCGTGGCGGGAGGGGGGATGAGCAGTTCTTC

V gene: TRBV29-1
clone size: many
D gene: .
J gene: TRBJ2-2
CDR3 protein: CSVGSLHRGGGELFF
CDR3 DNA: TGCAGCGTTGGTTCCCTTCACAGGGGAGGTGGGGAGCTGTTTTTT

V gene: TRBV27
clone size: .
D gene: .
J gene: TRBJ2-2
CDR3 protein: CASKGYRDTGELFF
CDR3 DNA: TGTGCCAGTAAGGGGTATAGAGACACCGGGGAGCTGTTTTTT

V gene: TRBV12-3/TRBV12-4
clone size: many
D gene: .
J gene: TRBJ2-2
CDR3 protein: CAWHTGFGDTGELFF
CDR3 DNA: TGTGCCTGGCATACAGGTTTTGGGGACACCGGGGAGCTGTTTTTT

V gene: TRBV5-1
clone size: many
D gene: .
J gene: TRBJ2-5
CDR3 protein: CASSFTGKETQYF
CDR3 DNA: TGCGCCAGCAGCTTTACAGGGAAAGAGACCCAGTACTTC

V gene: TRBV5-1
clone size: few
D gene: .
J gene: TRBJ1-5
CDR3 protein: CASSPRGPDQPQHF
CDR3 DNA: TGCGCCAGCAGCCCCCGGGGCCCCGATCAGCCCCAGCATTTT

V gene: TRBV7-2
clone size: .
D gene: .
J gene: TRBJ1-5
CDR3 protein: CASSVVRGDYSNQPQNF
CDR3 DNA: TGTGCCAGCAGCGTCGTTAGGGGCGATTATAGCAATCAGCCCCAGAATTTT

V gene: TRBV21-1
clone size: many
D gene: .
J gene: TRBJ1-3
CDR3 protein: CASSKGRWPSGNTIYF
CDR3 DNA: TGTGCCAGCAGCAAAGGAAGGTGGCCTTCTGGAAACACCATATATTTT

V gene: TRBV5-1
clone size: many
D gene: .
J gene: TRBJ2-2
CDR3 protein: CASSLAQGSGELFF
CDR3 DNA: TGCGCCAGCAGCTTGGCCCAGGGGAGCGGGGAGCTGTTTTTT

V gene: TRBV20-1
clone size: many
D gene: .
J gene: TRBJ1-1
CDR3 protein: CSARDPKRENTEAFF
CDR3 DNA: TGCAGTGCTAGAGATCCGAAGCGGGAGAACACTGAAGCTTTCTTT

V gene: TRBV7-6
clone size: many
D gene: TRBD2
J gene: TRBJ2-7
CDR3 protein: CASSSRLAGDSGEQYF
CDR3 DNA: TGTGCCAGCAGCTCTAGACTAGCGGGAGATTCTGGGGAGCAGTACTTC

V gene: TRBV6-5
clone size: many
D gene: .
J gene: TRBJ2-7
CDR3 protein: CASSLDRRNEQYF
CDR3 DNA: TGTGCCAGCAGCTTAGACAGGAGGAACGAGCAGTACTTC

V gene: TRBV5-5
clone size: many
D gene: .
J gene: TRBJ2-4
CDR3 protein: CASSFGHLAKNIQYF
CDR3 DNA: TGTGCCAGCAGCTTCGGACACTTAGCCAAAAACATTCAGTACTTC

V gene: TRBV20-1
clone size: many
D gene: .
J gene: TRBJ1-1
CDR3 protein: CSARVGGGRTEAFF
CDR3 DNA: TGCAGTGCTAGAGTGGGTGGAGGAAGGACTGAAGCTTTCTTT

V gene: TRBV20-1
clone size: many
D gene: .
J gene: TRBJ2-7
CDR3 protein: CSARAGEYEQYF
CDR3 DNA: TGCAGTGCTAGAGCAGGGGAGTACGAGCAGTACTTC

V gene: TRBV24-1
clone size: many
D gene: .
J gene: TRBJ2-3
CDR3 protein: CATSDLRRDTQYF
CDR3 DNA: TGTGCCACCAGTGATTTGAGGAGAGATACGCAGTATTTT

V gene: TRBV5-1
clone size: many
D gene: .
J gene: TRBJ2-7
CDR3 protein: CASSLGRGVYEQYF
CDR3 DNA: TGCGCCAGCAGCTTGGGACGGGGAGTCTACGAGCAGTACTTC